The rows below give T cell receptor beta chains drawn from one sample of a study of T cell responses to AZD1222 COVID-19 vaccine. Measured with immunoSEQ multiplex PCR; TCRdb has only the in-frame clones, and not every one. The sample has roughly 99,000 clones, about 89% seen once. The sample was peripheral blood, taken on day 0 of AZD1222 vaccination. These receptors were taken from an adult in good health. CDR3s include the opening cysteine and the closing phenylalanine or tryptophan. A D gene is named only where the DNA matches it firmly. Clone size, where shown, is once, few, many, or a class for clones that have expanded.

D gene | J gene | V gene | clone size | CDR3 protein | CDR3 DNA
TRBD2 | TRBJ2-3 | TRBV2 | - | CASKISGSLADTQYF | TGTGCCAGCAAAATCAGCGGGAGCTTAGCAGATACGCAGTATTTT
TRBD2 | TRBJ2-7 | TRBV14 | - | CASSILAGAVGGAKDEQYF | TGTGCCAGCAGCATCTTAGCGGGAGCAGTCGGTGGGGCTAAGGACGAGCAGTACTTC
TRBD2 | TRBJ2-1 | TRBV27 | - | CASTYGGLGGYNEQFF | TGTGCCAGCACCTACGGGGGACTAGGGGGATACAATGAGCAGTTCTTC
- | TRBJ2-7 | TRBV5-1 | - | CASTGHTAMDEQYF | TGCGCCAGCACCGGTCACACGGCGATGGACGAGCAGTACTTC
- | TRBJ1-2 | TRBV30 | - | CAWSVQTSGGYGYTF | TGTGCCTGGAGTGTACAGACAAGTGGCGGCTATGGCTACACCTTC
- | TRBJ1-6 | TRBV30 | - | CAWSVRGQLHF | TGTGCCTGGAGTGTACGAGGACAACTGCACTTT
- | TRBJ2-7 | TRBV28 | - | CASSFGGTFYEQYF | TGTGCCAGCAGTTTTGGAGGAACCTTCTACGAGCAGTACTTC
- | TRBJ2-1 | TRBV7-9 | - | CASSFAGGEEFF | TGTGCCAGCAGCTTCGCGGGTGGGGAGGAGTTCTTC
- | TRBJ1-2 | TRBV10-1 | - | CASSESGGGYTF | TGCGCCAGCAGTGAGTCGGGGGGTGGCTACACCTTC
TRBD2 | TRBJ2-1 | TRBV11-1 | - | CASSFSGSVDNEQFF | TGTGCCAGCAGCTTTAGCGGGAGTGTCGACAATGAGCAGTTCTTC
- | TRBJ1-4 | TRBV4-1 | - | CASSQDPGASEKLFF | TGCGCCAGCAGCCAAGATCCGGGGGCCTCGGAAAAACTGTTTTTT
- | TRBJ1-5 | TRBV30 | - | CAWSVKGYQPQHF | TGTGCCTGGAGTGTTAAGGGGTATCAGCCCCAGCATTTT
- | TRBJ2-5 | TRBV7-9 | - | CASSLGHLQETQYF | TGTGCCAGCAGCTTAGGCCACCTCCAAGAGACCCAGTACTTC
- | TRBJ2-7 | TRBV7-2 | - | CASRRGGASYEQYF | TGTGCCAGCAGGAGGGGGGGCGCTTCCTACGAGCAGTACTTC
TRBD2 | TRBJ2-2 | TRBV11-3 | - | CASRVAGGHTGELFF | TGTGCCAGCAGGGTAGCGGGAGGGCACACCGGGGAGCTGTTTTTT
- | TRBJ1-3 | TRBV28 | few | CASSSVPNTIYF | TGTGCCAGCAGCTCCGTCCCGAACACCATATATTTT
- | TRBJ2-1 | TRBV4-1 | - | CASSSNPIQRHNEQFF | TGCGCCAGCAGCTCAAACCCCATCCAAAGGCACAATGAGCAGTTCTTC
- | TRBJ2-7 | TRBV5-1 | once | CASSLAGTYDEQYF | TGCGCCAGCAGCTTGGCCGGGACTTACGACGAGCAGTACTTC
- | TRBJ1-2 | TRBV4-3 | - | CASSQELGAGGYTF | TGCGCCAGCAGCCAAGAACTGGGGGCCGGTGGCTACACCTTC
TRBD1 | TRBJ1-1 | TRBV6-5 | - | CASIVTGGAEAFF | TGTGCCAGCATTGTGACAGGGGGCGCGGAAGCTTTCTTT
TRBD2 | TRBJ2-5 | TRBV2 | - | CASRMGLAGGQETQYF | TGTGCCAGCAGAATGGGACTAGCGGGAGGGCAAGAGACCCAGTACTTC
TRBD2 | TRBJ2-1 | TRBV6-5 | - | CASSSGRADRDEQFF | TGTGCCAGCAGTAGCGGGAGGGCCGATAGAGATGAGCAGTTCTTC
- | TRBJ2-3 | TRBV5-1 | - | CASSWSRDTDTDTQYF | TGCGCCAGCAGCTGGTCCCGGGACACAGACACAGATACGCAGTATTTT
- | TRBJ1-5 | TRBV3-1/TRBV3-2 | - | CASSQDTNQGPQHF | TGTGCCAGCAGCCAAGACACTAATCAGGGGCCCCAGCATTTT
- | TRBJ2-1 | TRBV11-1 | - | CASSQGRNSGYNEQFF | TGTGCCAGCAGCCAAGGTCGTAATAGCGGCTACAATGAGCAGTTCTTC
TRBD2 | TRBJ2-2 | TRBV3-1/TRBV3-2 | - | CASSQGGTSGFANTGELFF | TGTGCCAGCAGCCAAGGGGGGACTAGCGGATTCGCGAACACCGGGGAGCTGTTTTTT
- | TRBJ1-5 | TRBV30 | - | CAWSVWWDQPQHF | TGTGCCTGGAGTGTATGGTGGGATCAGCCCCAGCATTTT
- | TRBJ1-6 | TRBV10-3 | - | CAISEFRAVRPPLHF | TGTGCCATCAGTGAGTTTCGTGCGGTCAGGCCACCCCTCCACTTT
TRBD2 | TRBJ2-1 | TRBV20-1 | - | CSASARLAGPSSYNEQFF | TGCAGTGCTAGTGCTCGACTAGCGGGACCAAGCTCCTACAATGAGCAGTTCTTC
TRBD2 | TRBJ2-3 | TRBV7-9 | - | CASSPWTSGRRGDTQYF | TGTGCCAGCAGCCCCTGGACTAGCGGGAGAAGGGGGGATACGCAGTATTTT
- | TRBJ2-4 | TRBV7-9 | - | CASSLGGAGNIQYF | TGTGCCAGCAGCTTAGGAGGGGCGGGAAACATTCAGTACTTC
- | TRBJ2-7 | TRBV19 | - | CASSMGARTEQYF | TGTGCCAGTAGTATGGGGGCGAGGACCGAGCAGTACTTC
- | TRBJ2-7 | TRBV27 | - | CASAFGGPIDEQYF | TGTGCCAGCGCCTTCGGGGGGCCGATCGACGAGCAGTACTTC
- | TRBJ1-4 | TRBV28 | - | CASSATSGLANEKLFF | TGTGCCAGCAGTGCAACCTCGGGGTTGGCTAATGAAAAACTGTTTTTT
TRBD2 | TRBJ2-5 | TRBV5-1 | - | CASSLAGERGETQYF | TGCGCCAGCTCGCTAGCGGGAGAGAGAGGAGAGACCCAGTACTTC
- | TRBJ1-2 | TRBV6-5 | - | CASIDRTNYGYTF | TGTGCCAGCATCGATCGGACTAACTATGGCTACACCTTC
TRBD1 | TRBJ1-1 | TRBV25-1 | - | CASSEDRATEAFF | TGTGCCAGCAGTGAGGACAGGGCCACTGAAGCTTTCTTT
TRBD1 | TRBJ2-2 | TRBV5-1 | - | CASSKGQGGDTGELFF | TGCGCCAGCAGCAAAGGACAGGGGGGCGACACCGGGGAGCTGTTTTTT
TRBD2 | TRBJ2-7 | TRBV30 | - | CSWTSGNYEQYF | TGTAGCTGGACTAGCGGGAACTACGAGCAGTACTTC
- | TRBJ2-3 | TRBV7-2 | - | CASSPGHLTDTQYF | TGTGCCAGCAGCCCGGGACACCTCACAGATACGCAGTATTTT
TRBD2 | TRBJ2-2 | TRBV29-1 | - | CSALAGASSGELFF | TGCAGCGCTCTAGCGGGAGCCAGTTCCGGGGAGCTGTTTTTT
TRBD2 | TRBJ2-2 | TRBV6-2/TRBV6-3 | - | CASSYSRAGITGELFF | TGTGCCAGCAGTTACTCGAGAGCGGGGATCACCGGGGAGCTGTTTTTT
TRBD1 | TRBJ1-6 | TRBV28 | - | CASRPRQGSPLHF | TGTGCCAGCAGACCGAGACAGGGTTCACCCCTCCACTTT
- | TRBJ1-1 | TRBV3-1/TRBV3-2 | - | CASSQGQLNTEAFF | TGTGCCAGCAGCCAAGGACAGCTGAACACTGAAGCTTTCTTT
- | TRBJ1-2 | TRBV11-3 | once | CASSPIRGSGYTF | TGTGCCAGCAGCCCAATTCGGGGATCTGGCTACACCTTC
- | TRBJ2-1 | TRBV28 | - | CASSSQPRGEQFF | TGTGCCAGCAGTTCACAGCCTAGGGGTGAGCAGTTCTTC
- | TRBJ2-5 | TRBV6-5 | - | CASSPAAETQYF | TGTGCCAGCAGTCCCGCCGCCGAGACCCAGTACTTC
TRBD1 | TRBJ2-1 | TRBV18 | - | CASSPRGTGGNEQFF | TGTGCCAGCTCACCACGTGGGACAGGCGGCAATGAGCAGTTCTTC
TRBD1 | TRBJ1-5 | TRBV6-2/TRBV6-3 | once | CASSYLGQGYKPQHF | TGTGCCAGCAGTTACTTGGGACAGGGGTATAAGCCCCAGCATTTT
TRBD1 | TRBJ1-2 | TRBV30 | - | CAWSPGGAPPNYGYTF | TGTGCCTGGAGTCCAGGGGGGGCTCCTCCAAACTATGGCTACACCTTC